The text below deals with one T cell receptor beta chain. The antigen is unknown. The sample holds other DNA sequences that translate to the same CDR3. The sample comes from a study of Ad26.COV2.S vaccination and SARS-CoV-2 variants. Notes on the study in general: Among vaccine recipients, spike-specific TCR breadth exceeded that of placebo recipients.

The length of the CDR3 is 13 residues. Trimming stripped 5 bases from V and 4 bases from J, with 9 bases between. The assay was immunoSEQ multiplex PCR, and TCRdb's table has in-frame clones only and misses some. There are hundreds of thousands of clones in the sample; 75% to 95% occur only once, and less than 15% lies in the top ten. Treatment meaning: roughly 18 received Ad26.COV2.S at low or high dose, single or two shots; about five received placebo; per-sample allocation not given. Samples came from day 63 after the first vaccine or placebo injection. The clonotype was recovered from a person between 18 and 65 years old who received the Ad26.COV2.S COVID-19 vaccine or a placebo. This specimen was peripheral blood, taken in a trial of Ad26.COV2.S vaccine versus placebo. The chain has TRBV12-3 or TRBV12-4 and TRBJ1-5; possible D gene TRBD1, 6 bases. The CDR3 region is CASSRQGNQPQHF. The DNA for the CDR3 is TGTGCCAGCAGTCGCCAGGGGAATCAGCCCCAGCATTTT.